This entry concerns a single T cell receptor (beta chain). What it recognizes is unknown. Mismatch with germline at one junction end may stem from a read error. CDR1 and CDR2 from the germline V gene are ENHRY and SYGVKD. The CDR3 consists of 21 residues. The data derive from a study of shared clonotypes between healthy human individuals. Notes on the study in general: Few donors restricted represented genetic and exposure-history diversity.

The study ran the assay at deep level. Libraries were prepared by immunoSEQ multiplex PCR; TCRdb keeps only in-frame clonotypes and omits some of them. Of fewer than 850,000 clones in the sample, 90% were seen once. This chain connects TRBV10-3 to TRBJ2-1; 8 bases match TRBD2. The sample consisted of memory CD8+ T cells from PBMCs. Documented subset: CD45RO+ cells pooled with CCR7-negative TemRA cells. The TCR originated in a man younger than 30 in good health. Some clones in this sample may be carry-over from other donors' samples. The CDR3, as DNA: TGTGCCATTAGTGATCCGACGGAATCTAGCGGGTATCCCCGCTCCTACAATGAGCAGTTCTTC. Amino acid sequence: CAISDPTESSGYPRSYNEQFF.